The clone carrying this T cell receptor beta chain was counted many times. These data are taken from a study of human T cells and chemical hapten exposure. Study-level information: Throughout the roughly 24-week study, diphenylcyclopropenone was applied weekly to the patients' scalps. DPC (0.01%) was patch tested on the upper back and read at 6 days. The cohort included alopecia areata under or over 50% scalp, totalis and universalis.

Time point meaning: patch test 1, 2 weeks after DPC sensitization. Treatment given: therapeutic diphenylcyclopropenone sensitization with weekly scalp DPC. The CDR3 consists of 12 residues. Trimming cost V 4 bases and J 7 bases, with 11 bases left between them. CDR1 is SGDLS, CDR2 YYNGEE, per germline. In TCRdb, the RACE reads were re-called with MiXCR into one record per CDR3 protein. In the table there are around 71,000 distinct CDR3 sequences, about 9.4% of which are singletons. The receptor was isolated from a woman aged 40-49 years with alopecia areata. Some clones in this sample may be carry-over from other donors' samples. This chain uses TRBV9 with TRBJ1-2; D is ambiguous. Sequences were derived from whole blood, sampled in connection with sensitization to the hapten diphenylcyclopropenone (DPC). The DNA of the CDR3 is TGTGCCAGCAGCTCAACAGAGGTTGGCTACACCTTC. Protein sequence: CASSSTEVGYTF.